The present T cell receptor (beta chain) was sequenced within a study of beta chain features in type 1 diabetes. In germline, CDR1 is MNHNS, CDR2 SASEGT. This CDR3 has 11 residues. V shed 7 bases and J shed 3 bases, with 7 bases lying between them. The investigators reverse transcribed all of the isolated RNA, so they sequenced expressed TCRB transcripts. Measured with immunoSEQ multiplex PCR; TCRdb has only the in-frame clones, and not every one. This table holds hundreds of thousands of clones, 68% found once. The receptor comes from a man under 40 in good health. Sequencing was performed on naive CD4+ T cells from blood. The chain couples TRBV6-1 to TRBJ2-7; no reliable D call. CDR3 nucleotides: TGTGCCAGCACGAGGAACTACGAGCAGTACTTC. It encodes CASTRNYEQYF.